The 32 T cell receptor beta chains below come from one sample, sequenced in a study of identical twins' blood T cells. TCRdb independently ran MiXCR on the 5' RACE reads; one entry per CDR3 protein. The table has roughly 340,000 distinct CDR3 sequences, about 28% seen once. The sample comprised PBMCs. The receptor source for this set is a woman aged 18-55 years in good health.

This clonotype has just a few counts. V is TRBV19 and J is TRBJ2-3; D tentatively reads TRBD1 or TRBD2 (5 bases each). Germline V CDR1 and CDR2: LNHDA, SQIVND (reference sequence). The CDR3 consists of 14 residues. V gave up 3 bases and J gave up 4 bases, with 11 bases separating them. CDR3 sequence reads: CASSIEGIADTQYF. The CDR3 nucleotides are TGTGCCAGTAGTATCGAGGGGATCGCAGATACGCAGTATTTT.

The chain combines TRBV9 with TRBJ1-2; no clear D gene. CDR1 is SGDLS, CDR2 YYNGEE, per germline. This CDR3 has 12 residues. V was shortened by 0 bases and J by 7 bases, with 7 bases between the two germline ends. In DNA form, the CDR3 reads TGTGCCAGCAGCGTAGAGCCGGGTGGCTACACCTTC. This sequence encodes CASSVEPGGYTF.

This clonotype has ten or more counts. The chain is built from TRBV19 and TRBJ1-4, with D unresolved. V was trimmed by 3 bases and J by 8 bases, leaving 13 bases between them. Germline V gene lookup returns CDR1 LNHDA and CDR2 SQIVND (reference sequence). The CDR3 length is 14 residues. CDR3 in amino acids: CASSIGSAGEKLFF. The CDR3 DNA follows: TGTGCCAGTAGTATTGGGTCAGCTGGCGAAAAACTGTTTTTT.

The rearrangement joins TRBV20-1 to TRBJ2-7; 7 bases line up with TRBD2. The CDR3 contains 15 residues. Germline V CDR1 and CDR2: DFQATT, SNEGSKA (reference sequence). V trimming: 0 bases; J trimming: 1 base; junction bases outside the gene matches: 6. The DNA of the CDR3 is TGCAGTGCTAGAGATCCGGCTAGCGGTTCCTACGAGCAGTACTTC. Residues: CSARDPASGSYEQYF.

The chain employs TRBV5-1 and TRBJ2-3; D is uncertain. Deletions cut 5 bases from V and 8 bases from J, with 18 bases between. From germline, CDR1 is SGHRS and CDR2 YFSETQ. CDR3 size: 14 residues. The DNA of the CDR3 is TGCGCCAGCAGTCCCGGGCTAACCCGGGTTACGCAGTATTTT. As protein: CASSPGLTRVTQYF.

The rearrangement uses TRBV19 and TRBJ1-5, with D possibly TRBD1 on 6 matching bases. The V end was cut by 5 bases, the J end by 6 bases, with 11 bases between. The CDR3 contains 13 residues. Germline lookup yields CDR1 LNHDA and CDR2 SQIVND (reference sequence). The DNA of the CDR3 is TGTGCCAGTAGTGGGGGGCCGCGTCAGCCCCAGCATTTT. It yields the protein CASSGGPRQPQHF.

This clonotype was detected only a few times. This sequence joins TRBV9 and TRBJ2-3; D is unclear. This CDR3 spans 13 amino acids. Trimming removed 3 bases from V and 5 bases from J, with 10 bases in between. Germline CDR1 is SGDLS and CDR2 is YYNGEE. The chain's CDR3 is CASSEELRDTQYF. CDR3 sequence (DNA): TGTGCCAGCAGCGAAGAACTCAGAGATACGCAGTATTTT.

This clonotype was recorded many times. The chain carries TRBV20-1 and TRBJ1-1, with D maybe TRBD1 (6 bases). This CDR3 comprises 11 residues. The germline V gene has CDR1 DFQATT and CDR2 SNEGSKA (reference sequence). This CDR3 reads CGLQGRTEAFF. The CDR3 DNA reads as TGCGGGCTACAGGGTCGGACTGAAGCTTTCTTT.

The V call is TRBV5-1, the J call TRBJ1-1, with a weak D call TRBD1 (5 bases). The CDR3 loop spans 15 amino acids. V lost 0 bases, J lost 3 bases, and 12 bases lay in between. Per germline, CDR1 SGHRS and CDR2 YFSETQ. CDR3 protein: CASSLVIGADTEAFF. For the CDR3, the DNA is TGCGCCAGCAGCTTGGTTATCGGGGCGGACACTGAAGCTTTCTTT.

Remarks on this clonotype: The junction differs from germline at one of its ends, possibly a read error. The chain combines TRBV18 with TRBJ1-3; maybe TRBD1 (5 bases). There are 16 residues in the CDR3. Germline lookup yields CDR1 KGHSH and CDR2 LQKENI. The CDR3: CVSSPERGSAGNTIYF. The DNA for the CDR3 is TGTGTCAGCTCACCAGAGCGGGGGTCAGCTGGAAACACCATATATTTT.

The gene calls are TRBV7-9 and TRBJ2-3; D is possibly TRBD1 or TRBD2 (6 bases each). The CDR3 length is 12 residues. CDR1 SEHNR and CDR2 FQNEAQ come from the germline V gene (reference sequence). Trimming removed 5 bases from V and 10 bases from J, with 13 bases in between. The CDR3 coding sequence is TGTGCCAGCAGCAGGGGGGCAGACTCGCAGTATTTT. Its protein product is CASSRGADSQYF.

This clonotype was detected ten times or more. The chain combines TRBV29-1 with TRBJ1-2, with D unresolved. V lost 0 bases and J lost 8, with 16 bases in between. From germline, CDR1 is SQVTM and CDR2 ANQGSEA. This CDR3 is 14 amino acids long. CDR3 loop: CSVEDRDQNRGYTF. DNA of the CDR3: TGCAGCGTTGAAGACCGCGACCAAAATCGGGGCTACACCTTC.

Here the CDR3 reads CASSQLAGYNEQFF. The CDR3 bases are TGTGCCAGCAGCCAACTAGCTGGGTACAATGAGCAGTTCTTC. The rearrangement links TRBV4-2 to TRBJ2-1, with a tentative D call TRBD2 (5 bases). The ends were cut back, 2 bases at V and 4 bases at J, with 9 bases in the middle. This CDR3 has 14 residues. Germline assignment: CDR1 LGHNA and CDR2 YNFKEQ.

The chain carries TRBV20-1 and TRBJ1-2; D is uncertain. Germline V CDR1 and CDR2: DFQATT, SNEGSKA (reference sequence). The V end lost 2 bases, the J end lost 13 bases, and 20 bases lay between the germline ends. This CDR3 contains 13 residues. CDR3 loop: CSARRSSERGCTF. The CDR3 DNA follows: TGCAGTGCTAGAAGGTCGTCCGAACGGGGTTGCACCTTC.

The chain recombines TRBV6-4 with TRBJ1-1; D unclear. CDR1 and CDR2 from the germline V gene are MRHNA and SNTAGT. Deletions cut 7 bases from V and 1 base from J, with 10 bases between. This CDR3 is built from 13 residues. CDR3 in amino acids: CASKIRKNTEAFF. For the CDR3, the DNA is TGTGCCAGCAAAATCAGGAAGAACACTGAAGCTTTCTTT.

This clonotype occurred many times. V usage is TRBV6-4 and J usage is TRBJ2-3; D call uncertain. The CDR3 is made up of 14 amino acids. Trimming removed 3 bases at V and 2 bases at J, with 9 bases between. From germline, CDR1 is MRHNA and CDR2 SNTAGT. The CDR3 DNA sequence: TGTGCCAGCAGTGATGGGGATCACACAGATACGCAGTATTTT. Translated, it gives CASSDGDHTDTQYF.

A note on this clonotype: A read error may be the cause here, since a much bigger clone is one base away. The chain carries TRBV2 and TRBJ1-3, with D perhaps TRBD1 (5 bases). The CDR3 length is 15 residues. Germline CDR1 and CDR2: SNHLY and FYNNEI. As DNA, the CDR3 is TGTGCCATCAGTAGGGGACGGATCTCTGGAAACACCATATATTTT. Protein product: CAISRGRISGNTIYF.

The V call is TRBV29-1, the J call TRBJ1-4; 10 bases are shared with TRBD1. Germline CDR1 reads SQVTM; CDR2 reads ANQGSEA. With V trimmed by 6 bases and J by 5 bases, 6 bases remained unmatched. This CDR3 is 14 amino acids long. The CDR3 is CSVAPGQGNEKLFF. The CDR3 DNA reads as TGCAGCGTAGCACCGGGACAGGGGAATGAAAAACTGTTTTTT.

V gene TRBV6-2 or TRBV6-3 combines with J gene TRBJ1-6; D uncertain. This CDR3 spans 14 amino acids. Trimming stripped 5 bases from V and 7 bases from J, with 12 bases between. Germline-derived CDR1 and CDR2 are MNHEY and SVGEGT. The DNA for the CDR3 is TGTGCCAGCAGTGTTTTCGGGTCGAATTCACCCCTCCACTTT. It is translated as CASSVFGSNSPLHF.

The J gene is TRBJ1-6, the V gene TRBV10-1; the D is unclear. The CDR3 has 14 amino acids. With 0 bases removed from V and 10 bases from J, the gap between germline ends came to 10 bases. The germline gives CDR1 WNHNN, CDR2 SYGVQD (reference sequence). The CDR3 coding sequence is TGCGCCAGCAGTGAGTCCGGGGAAGGGTCACCCCTCCACTTT. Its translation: CASSESGEGSPLHF.

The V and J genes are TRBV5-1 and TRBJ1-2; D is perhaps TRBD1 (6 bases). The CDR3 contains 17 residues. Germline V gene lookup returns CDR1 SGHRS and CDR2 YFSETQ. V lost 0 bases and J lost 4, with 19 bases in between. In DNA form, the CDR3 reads TGCGCCAGCAGCTTGGGGGCTCAGGTGGGGGGCCTCTATGGCTACACCTTC. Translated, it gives CASSLGAQVGGLYGYTF.

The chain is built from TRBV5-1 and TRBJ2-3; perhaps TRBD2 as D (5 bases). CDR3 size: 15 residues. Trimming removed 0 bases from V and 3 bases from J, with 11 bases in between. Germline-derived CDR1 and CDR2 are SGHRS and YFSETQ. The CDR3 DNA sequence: TGCGCCAGCAGCTTGGGAGACTACTCGACAGATACGCAGTATTTT. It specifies CASSLGDYSTDTQYF.

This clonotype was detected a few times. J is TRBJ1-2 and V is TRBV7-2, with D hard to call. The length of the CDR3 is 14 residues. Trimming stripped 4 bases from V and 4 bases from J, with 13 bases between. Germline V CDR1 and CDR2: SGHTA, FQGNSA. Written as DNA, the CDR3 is TGTGCCAGCAGCTCCACCACAGATTTCTATGGCTACACCTTC. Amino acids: CASSSTTDFYGYTF.

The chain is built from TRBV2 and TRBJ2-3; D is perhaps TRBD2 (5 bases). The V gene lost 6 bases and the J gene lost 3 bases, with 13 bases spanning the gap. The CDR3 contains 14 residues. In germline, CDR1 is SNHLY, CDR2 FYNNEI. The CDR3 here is CASSERPGTDTQYF. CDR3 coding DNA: TGTGCCAGCAGCGAAAGGCCGGGGACAGATACGCAGTATTTT. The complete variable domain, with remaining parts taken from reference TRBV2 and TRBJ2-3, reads EPEVTQTPSHQVTQMGQEVILRCVPISNHLYFYWYRQILGQKVEFLVSFYNNEISEKSEIFDDQFSVERPDGSNFTLKIRSTKLEDSAMYFCASSERPGTDTQYFGPGTRLTVL.

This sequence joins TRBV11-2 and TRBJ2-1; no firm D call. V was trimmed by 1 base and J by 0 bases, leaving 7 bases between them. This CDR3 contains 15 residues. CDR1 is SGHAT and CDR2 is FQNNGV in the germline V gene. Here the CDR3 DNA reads TGTGCCAGCAGCTTAGGGGCAGGCTCCTACAATGAGCAGTTCTTC. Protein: CASSLGAGSYNEQFF.

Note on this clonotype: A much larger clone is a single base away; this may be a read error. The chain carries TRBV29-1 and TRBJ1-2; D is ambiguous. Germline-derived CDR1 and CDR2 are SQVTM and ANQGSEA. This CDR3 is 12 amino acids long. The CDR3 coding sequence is TGCAGCGTTGAAACTCGGAGCTATGGCCACACCTTC. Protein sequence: CSVETRSYGHTF.

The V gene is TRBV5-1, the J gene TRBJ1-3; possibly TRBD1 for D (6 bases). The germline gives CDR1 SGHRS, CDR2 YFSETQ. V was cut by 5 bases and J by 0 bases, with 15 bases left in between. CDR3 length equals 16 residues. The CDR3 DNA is TGCGCCAGCAGGCAGGGGACGGTGGGCTCTGGAAACACCATATATTTT. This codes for CASRQGTVGSGNTIYF. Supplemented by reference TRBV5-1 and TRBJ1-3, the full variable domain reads KAGVTQTPRYLIKTRGQQVTLSCSPISGHRSVSWYQQTPGQGLQFLFEYFSETQRNKGNFPGRFSGRQFSNSRSEMNVSTLELGDSALYLCASRQGTVGSGNTIYFGEGSWLTVV.

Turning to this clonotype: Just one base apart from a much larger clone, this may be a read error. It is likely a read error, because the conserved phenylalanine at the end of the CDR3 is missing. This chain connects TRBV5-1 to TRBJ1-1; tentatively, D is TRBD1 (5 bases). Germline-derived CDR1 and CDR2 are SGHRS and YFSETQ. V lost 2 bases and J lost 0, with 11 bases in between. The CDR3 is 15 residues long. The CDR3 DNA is TGCGCCAGCAGCTTCACCAGGGCCGTGAACACTGAAGCTTTCCTT. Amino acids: CASSFTRAVNTEAFL.

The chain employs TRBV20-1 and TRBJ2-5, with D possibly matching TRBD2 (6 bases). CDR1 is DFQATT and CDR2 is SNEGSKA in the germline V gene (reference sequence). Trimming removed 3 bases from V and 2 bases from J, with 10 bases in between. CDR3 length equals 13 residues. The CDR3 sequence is CSASLGGQETQYF. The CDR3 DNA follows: TGCAGTGCTAGCCTGGGGGGACAAGAGACCCAGTACTTC.

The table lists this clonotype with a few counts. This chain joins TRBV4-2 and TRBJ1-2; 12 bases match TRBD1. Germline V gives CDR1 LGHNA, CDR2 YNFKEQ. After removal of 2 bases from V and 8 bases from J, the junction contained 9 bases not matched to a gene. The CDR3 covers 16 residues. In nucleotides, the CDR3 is TGTGCCAGCAGCCAAAGAGCAGGGACAGGGGGCTTGGGCTACACCTTC. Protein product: CASSQRAGTGGLGYTF.

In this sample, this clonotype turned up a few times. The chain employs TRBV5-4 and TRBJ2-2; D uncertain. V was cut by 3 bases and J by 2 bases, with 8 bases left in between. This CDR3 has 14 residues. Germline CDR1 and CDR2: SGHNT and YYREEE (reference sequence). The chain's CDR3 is CASSSIKNTGELFF. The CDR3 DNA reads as TGTGCCAGCAGCTCGATAAAAAACACCGGGGAGCTGTTTTTT.

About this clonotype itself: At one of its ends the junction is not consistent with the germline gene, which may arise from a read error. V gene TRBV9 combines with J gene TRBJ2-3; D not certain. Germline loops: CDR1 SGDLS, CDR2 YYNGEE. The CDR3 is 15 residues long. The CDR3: CTSSVVGVQTDTQYF. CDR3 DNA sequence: TGTACCAGCAGCGTAGTTGGCGTACAAACAGATACGCAGTATTTT.